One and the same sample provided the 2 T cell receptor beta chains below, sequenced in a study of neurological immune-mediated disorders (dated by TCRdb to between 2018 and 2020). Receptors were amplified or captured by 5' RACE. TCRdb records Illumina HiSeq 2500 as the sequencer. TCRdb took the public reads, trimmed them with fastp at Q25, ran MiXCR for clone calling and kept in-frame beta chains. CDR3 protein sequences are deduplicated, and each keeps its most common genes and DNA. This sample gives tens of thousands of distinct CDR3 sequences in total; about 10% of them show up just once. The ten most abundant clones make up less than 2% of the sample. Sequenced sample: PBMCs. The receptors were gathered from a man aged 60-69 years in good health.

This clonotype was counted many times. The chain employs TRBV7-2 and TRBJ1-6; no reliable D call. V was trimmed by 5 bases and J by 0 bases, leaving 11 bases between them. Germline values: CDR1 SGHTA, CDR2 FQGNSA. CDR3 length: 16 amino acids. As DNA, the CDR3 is TGTGCCAGCAGCGAGGGAGGGTCCTCCTATAATTCACCCCTCCACTTT. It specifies CASSEGGSSYNSPLHF.

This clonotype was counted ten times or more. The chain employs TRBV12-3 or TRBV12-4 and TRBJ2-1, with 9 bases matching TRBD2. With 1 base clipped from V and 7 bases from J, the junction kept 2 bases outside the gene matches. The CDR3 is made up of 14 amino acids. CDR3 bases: TGTGCCAGCAGTTTAGGGCTAGCGGGAAATGAGCAGTTCTTC. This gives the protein CASSLGLAGNEQFF.